Sequencing of this T cell receptor beta chain was carried out in a study of blood T cells in healthy people across ages. Whole-study results and caveats: Unsorted PBMCs ruled out conclusive naive versus antigen-experienced comparison.

Combining a sample-barcoded 5' primer with a J-beta primer mix, a second PCR ran for roughly 7 to 12 cycles. From the 5' RACE reads, TCRdb called clonotypes with MiXCR, one entry per CDR3 protein. The sample lists 550,000 to 800,000 distinct CDR3 sequences; 21% were seen once. Of note for this clonotype: Its antigen is unknown.

With each sample, at least 5 micrograms of total RNA were extracted. V was clipped by 1 base and J by 6 bases, with 14 bases between them. The CDR3 extends over 15 amino acids. The V gene's germline CDR1 is SGHTA and CDR2 FQGNSA. The clonotype originates from a man in his 70s in good health. This chain uses TRBV7-2 with TRBJ2-3, with unresolved D. The source material was blood. The CDR3 DNA reads TGTGCCAGCAGCTTAGATTCCCGGGTGGGGGATACGCAGTATTTT. This codes for CASSLDSRVGDTQYF.